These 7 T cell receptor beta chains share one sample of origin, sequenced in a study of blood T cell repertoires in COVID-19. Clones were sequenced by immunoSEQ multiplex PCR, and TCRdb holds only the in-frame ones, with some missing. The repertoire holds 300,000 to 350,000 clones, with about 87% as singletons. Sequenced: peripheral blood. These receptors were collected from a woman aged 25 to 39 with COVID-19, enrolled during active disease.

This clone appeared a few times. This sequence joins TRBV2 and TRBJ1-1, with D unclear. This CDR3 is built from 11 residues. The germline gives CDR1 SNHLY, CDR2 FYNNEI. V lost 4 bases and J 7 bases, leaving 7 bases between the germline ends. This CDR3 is CASSVEGEAFF. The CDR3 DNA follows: TGTGCCAGCAGTGTGGAGGGTGAAGCTTTCTTT.

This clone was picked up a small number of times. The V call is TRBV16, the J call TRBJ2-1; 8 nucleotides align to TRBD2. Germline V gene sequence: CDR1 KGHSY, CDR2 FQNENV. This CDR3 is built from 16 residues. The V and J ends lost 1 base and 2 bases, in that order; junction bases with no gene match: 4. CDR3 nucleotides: TGTGCCAGCAGCCAATTCTCGGGGGGGGCCTACAATGAGCAGTTCTTC. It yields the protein CASSQFSGGAYNEQFF.

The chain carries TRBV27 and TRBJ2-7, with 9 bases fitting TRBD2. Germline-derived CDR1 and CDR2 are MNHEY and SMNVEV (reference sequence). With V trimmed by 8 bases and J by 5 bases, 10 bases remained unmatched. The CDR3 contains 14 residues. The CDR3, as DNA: TGTGCCAGCCGCCCGCGGGGGGGGCCGGACGAGCAGTACTTC. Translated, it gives CASRPRGGPDEQYF.

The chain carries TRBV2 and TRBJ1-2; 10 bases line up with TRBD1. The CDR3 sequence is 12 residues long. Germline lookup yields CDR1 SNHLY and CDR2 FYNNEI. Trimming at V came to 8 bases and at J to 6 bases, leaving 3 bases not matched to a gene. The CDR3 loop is CASGGQGDGYTF. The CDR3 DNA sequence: TGTGCCAGCGGAGGACAGGGGGATGGCTACACCTTC.

The CDR3 bases are TGTGCCAGCAGCCAAGGTTTATACCCCGGGGATGAGCAGTTCTTC. Protein sequence: CASSQGLYPGDEQFF. J is TRBJ2-1 and V is TRBV3-1 (or the pseudogene TRBV3-2), with a possible D match to TRBD2 (5 bases). Trimming cost V 1 base and J 8 bases, with 15 bases left between them. The length of the CDR3 is 15 residues. Germline CDR1 LGHDT, CDR2 YNNKEL (reference sequence).

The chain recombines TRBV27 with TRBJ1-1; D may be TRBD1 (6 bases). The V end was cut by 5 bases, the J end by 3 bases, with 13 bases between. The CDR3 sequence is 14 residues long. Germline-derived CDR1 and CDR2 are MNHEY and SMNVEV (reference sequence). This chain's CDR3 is CASSLPGGHTEAFF. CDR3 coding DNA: TGTGCCAGCAGTCTCCCCGGGGGGCACACTGAAGCTTTCTTT.

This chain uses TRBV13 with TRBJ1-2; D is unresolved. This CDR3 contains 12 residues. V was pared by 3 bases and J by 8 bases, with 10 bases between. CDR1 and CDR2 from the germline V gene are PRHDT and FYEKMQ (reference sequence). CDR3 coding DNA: TGTGCCAGCAGCTTCAGACCGGAGGGCTACACCTTC. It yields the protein CASSFRPEGYTF.